The clone carrying this T cell receptor beta chain showed up many times. TCRdb reprocessed the 5' RACE reads with MiXCR, giving one entry per CDR3 protein. The repertoire holds about 43,000 distinct CDR3 sequences, with 25% to 30% as singletons. This TCR was recovered from a female donor with breast cancer. The sample consisted of memory CD4+ T cells sorted from a lymph node. Described subset: memory CD4+ T cells, CD4+CD45RO+CD25-.

The CDR3 loop is CASSPRGTSNNEQFF. The CDR3, as DNA: TGTGCCAGCAGCCCGCGAGGGACATCTAACAATGAGCAGTTCTTC. The chain combines TRBV9 with TRBJ2-1, with D maybe TRBD1 (6 bases). The germline V gene encodes CDR1 SGDLS and CDR2 YYNGEE. V was clipped by 4 bases and J by 5 bases, with 16 bases between them. CDR3 length: 15 amino acids.